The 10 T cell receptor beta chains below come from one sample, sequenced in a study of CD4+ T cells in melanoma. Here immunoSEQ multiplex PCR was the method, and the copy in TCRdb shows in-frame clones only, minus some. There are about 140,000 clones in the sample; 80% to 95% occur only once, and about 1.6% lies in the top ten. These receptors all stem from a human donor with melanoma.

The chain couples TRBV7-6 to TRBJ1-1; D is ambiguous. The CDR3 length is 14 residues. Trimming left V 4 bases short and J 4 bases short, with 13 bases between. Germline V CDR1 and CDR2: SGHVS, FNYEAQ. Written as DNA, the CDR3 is TGTGCCAGCAGCTACGGACGTTCTTCCACTGAAGCTTTCTTT. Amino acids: CASSYGRSSTEAFF.

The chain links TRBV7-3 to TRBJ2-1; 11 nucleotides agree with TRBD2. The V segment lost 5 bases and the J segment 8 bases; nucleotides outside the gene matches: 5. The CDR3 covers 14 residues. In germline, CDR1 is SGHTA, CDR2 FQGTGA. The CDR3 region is CASSPSGGNHEQFF. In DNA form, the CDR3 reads TGTGCCAGCAGCCCTAGCGGGGGGAACCATGAGCAGTTCTTC.

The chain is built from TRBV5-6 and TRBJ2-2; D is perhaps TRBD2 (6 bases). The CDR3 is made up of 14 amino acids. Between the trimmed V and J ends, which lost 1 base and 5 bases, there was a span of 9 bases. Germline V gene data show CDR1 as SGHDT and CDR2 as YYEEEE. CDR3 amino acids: CASSLTGTTGELFF. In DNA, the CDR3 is TGTGCCAGCAGCTTGACCGGGACTACCGGGGAGCTGTTTTTT.

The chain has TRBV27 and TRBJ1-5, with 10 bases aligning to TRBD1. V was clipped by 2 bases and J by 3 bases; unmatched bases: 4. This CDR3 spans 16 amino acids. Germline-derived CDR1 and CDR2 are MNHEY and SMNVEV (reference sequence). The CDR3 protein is CASSLGTGAPNQPQHF. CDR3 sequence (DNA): TGTGCCAGCAGTTTAGGGACAGGGGCTCCCAATCAGCCCCAGCATTTT.

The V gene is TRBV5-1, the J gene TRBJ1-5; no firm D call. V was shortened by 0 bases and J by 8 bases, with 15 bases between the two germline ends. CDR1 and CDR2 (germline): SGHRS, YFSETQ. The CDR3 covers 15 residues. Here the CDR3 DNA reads TGCGCCAGCAGCTTGGGGCTACAACATGTCGAGCCCCAGCATTTT. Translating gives CASSLGLQHVEPQHF.

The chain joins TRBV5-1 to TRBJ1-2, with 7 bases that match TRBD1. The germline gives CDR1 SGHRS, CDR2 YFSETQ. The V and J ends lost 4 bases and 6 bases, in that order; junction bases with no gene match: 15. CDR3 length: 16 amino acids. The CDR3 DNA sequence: TGCGCCAGCAGCCGCGACCCGGGACAGCTGGCGGATGGCTACACCTTC. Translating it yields CASSRDPGQLADGYTF.

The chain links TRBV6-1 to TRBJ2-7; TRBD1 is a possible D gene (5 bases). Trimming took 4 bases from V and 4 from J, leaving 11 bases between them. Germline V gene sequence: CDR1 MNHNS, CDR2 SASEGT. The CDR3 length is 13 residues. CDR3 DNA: TGTGCCAGCAGTGCCCAACAGGATTACGAGCAGTACTTC. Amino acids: CASSAQQDYEQYF.

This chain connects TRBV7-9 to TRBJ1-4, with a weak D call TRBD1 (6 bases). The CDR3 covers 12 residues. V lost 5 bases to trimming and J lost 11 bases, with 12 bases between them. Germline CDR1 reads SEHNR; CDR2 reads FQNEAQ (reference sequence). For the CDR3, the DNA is TGTGCCAGCAGCCAAGGGGGGGAGAAACTGTTTTTT. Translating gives CASSQGGEKLFF.

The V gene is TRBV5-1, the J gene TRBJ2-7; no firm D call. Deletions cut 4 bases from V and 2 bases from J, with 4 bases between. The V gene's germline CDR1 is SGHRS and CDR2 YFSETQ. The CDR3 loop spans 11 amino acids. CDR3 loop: CASSPAYEQYF. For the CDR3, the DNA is TGCGCCAGCAGCCCTGCCTACGAGCAGTACTTC.

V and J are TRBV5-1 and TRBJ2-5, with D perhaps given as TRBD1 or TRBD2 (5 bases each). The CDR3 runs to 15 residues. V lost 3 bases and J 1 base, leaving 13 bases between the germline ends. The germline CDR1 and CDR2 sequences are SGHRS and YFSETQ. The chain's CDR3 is CASSSGTTIQETQYF. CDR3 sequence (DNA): TGCGCCAGCAGCTCCGGGACGACTATCCAAGAGACCCAGTACTTC.